The 13 T cell receptor beta chains presented below share a single source sample, sequenced in a study of PD-1 blockade in mismatch repair-deficient tumors. Data came from immunoSEQ multiplex PCR; TCRdb stores just in-frame clones and leaves some out. The data contain around 9,600 clones, roughly 87% of them singletons. Time point given: approximately ten-day in vitro stimulation with candidate mutation-associated neoantigen peptide 1. For these TCRs, the target antigens are not known. The sample here was cells cultured in vitro, taken from a patient treated with pembrolizumab. These receptors were taken from an adult with mismatch repair-deficient cancer.

The J gene is TRBJ2-4, the V gene TRBV6-5, with 9 bases that match TRBD2. This CDR3 is built from 15 residues. Germline V gene lookup returns CDR1 MNHEY and CDR2 SVGAGI. The trim removed 2 bases at V and 4 bases at J, leaving 3 bases unmatched. This CDR3 reads CASSYGREGKNIQYF. The CDR3 DNA reads as TGTGCCAGCAGTTACGGGCGGGAGGGGAAAAACATTCAGTACTTC.

The rearrangement uses TRBV5-1 and TRBJ1-2; the D is unclear. The CDR3 has 14 amino acids. V was trimmed by 2 bases and J by 1 base, leaving 9 bases between them. CDR1 and CDR2 from the germline V gene are SGHRS and YFSETQ. The CDR3 protein is CASSFDGFNYGYTF. DNA of the CDR3: TGCGCCAGCAGCTTCGATGGGTTTAACTATGGCTACACCTTC.

This clone occurred once. The chain combines TRBV4-1 with TRBJ2-1, with 10 bases aligning to TRBD2. CDR1 MGHRA and CDR2 YSYEKL come from the germline V gene. After removal of 0 bases from V and 6 bases from J, the junction contained 8 bases not matched to a gene. The length of the CDR3 is 17 residues. The CDR3 DNA reads TGCGCCAGCAGCCAAGACGCTAGCGGGAGCAGGTTCAATGAGCAGTTCTTC. It is translated as CASSQDASGSRFNEQFF.

The chain carries TRBV4-1 and TRBJ1-1, with D maybe TRBD1 (5 bases). The V end lost 1 base, the J end lost 4 bases, and 16 bases lay between the germline ends. Germline loops: CDR1 MGHRA, CDR2 YSYEKL. This CDR3 has 16 amino acids. Written as DNA, the CDR3 is TGCGCCAGCAGCCAAGGGTGGGCAGGGCTTGGCACTGAAGCTTTCTTT. As protein: CASSQGWAGLGTEAFF.

This chain links TRBV6-5 with TRBJ2-1; D is unresolved. The CDR3 consists of 13 residues. Trimming left V 0 bases short and J 6 bases short, with 6 bases between. Germline lookup yields CDR1 MNHEY and CDR2 SVGAGI. CDR3: CASSYSVSNEQFF. In DNA, the CDR3 is TGTGCCAGCAGTTACTCGGTATCCAATGAGCAGTTCTTC.

This chain links TRBV5-5 with TRBJ2-1; possible D gene TRBD2, 6 bases. CDR1 is SGHKS and CDR2 is YYEKEE in the germline V gene (reference sequence). The ends were cut back, 3 bases at V and 5 bases at J, with 15 bases in the middle. The CDR3 spans 15 residues. CDR3 region: CASSWGVVMDNEQFF. The CDR3 nucleotides are TGTGCCAGCAGCTGGGGGGTGGTGATGGACAATGAGCAGTTCTTC.

The rearrangement joins TRBV28 to TRBJ2-3; D remains unclear. Germline CDR1 is MDHEN and CDR2 is SYDVKM. The CDR3 has 15 residues. Trimming cost V 3 bases and J 4 bases, with 14 bases left between them. The CDR3 reads CASSLAPRLADTQYF. Written as DNA, the CDR3 is TGTGCCAGCAGTTTGGCCCCTAGACTCGCAGATACGCAGTATTTT.

This chain uses TRBV19 with TRBJ1-1; D is undetermined. This CDR3 spans 13 amino acids. Trimming took 6 bases from V and 3 from J, leaving 11 bases between them. The germline gives CDR1 LNHDA, CDR2 SQIVND (reference sequence). The CDR3 DNA sequence: TGTGCCAGTAGGGTTTCCGGACACACTGAAGCTTTCTTT. Amino acid sequence: CASRVSGHTEAFF. The full variable domain, in which reference TRBV19 and TRBJ1-1 provide the parts outside the CDR3, is DGGITQSPKYLFRKEGQNVTLSCEQNLNHDAMYWYRQDPGQGLRLIYYSQIVNDFQKGDIAEGYSVSREKKESFPLTVTSAQKNPTAFYLCASRVSGHTEAFFGQGTRLTVV.

Here the CDR3 DNA reads TGTGCCAGCAGCTCGACAGGGTTCTATGGCTACACCTTC. Translating gives CASSSTGFYGYTF. This rearrangement joins TRBV11-2 to TRBJ1-2, with TRBD1 matching 7 bases. Trimming took 4 bases from V and 4 from J; bases not matched to a gene: 3. Germline loops: CDR1 SGHAT, CDR2 FQNNGV. The CDR3 has 13 amino acids.

The V and J genes are TRBV18 and TRBJ1-2; the match to TRBD1 covers 7 bases. V lost 3 bases to trimming and J lost 4 bases; unmatched junction nucleotides: 5. The V gene's germline CDR1 is KGHSH and CDR2 LQKENI. This CDR3 is built from 14 residues. This chain's CDR3 is CASSPGQQRYGYTF. CDR3 coding DNA: TGTGCCAGCTCACCGGGACAGCAGCGCTATGGCTACACCTTC.

The chain links TRBV5-1 to TRBJ2-1, with 8 bases lining up with TRBD2. This CDR3 has 16 amino acids. Per the germline V gene, CDR1 is SGHRS and CDR2 is YFSETQ. V lost 4 bases to trimming and J lost 4 bases; unmatched junction nucleotides: 10. The CDR3, as DNA: TGCGCCAGCAGCCTTACAGCGGGAGCCTTATACAATGAGCAGTTCTTC. Protein sequence: CASSLTAGALYNEQFF.

V and J are TRBV28 and TRBJ1-3; D might be TRBD1 (5 bases). CDR3 length: 16 amino acids. CDR1 and CDR2 from the germline V gene are MDHEN and SYDVKM. Trimming removed 5 bases at V and 3 bases at J, with 17 bases between. CDR3 loop: CASSSPWGVSGNTIYF. CDR3 coding DNA: TGTGCCAGCAGTAGCCCTTGGGGCGTAAGTGGAAACACCATATATTTT. Looking up the rest from reference TRBV28 and TRBJ1-3 gives the full variable domain: DVKVTQSSRYLVKRTGEKVFLECVQDMDHENMFWYRQDPGLGLRLIYFSYDVKMKEKGDIPEGYSVSREKKERFSLILESASTNQTSMYLCASSSPWGVSGNTIYFGEGSWLTVV.

The chain has TRBV7-8 and TRBJ1-1; 11 bases are shared with TRBD1. Germline lookup yields CDR1 SGHVS and CDR2 FQNEAQ. The CDR3 totals 18 residues. V was pared by 0 bases and J by 5 bases, with 11 bases of the junction left unmatched. The CDR3 DNA reads as TGTGCCAGCAGCTTAGCGGTAGGACAGGGGGCCGGGTTTACTGAAGCTTTCTTT. Translating it yields CASSLAVGQGAGFTEAFF.